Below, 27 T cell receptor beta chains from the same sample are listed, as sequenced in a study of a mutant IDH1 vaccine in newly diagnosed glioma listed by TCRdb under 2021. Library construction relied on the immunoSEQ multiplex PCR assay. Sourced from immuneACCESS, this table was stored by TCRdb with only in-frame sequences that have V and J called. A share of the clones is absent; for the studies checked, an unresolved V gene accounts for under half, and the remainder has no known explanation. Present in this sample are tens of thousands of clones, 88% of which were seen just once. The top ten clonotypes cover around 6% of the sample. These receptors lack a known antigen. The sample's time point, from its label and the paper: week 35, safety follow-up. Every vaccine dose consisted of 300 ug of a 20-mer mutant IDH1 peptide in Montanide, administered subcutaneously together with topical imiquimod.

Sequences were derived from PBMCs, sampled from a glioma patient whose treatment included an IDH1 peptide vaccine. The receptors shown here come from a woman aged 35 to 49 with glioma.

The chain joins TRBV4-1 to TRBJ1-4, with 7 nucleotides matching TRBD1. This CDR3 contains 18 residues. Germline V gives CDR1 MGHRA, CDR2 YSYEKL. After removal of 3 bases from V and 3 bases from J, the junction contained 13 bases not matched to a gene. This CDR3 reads CASSQLQGVYMANEKLFF. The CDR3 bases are TGCGCCAGCAGCCAGCTCCAGGGGGTTTACATGGCTAATGAAAAACTGTTTTTT.

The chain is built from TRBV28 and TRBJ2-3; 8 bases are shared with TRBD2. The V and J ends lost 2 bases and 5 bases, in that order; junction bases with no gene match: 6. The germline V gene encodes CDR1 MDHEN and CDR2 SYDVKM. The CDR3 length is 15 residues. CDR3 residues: CASSLPGLVRDTQYF. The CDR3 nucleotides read TGTGCCAGCAGTTTACCGGGACTAGTAAGAGATACGCAGTATTTT.

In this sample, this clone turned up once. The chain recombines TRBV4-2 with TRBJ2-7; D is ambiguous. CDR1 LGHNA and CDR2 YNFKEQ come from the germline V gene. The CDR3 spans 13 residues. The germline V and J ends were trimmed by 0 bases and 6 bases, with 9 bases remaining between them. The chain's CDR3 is CASSQDTVSEQYF. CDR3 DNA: TGTGCCAGCAGCCAAGATACTGTCAGCGAGCAGTACTTC.

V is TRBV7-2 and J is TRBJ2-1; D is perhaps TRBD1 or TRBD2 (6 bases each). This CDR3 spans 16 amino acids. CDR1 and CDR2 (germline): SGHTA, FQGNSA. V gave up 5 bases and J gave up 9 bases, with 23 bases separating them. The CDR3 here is CASSPRGAKAVSEQFF. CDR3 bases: TGTGCCAGCAGCCCTAGGGGGGCCAAGGCGGTCAGTGAGCAGTTCTTC.

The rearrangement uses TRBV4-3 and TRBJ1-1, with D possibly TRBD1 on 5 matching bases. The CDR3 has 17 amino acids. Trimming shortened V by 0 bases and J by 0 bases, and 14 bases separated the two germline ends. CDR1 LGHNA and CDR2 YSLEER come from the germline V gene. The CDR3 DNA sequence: TGCGCCAGCAGCCAAGAAGCCTTGACAGTTATGAACACTGAAGCTTTCTTT. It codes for CASSQEALTVMNTEAFF.

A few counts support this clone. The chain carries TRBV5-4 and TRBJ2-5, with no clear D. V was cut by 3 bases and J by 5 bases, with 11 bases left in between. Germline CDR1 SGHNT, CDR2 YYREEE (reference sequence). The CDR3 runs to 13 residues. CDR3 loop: CASSSTLQETQYF. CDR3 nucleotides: TGTGCCAGCAGCTCGACATTGCAGGAGACCCAGTACTTC.

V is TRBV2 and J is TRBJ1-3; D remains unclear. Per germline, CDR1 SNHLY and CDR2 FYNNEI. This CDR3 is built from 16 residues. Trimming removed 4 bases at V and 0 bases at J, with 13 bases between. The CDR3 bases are TGTGCCAGCAGTGTAAGGGTAGGGAGCTCTGGAAACACCATATATTTT. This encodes CASSVRVGSSGNTIYF.

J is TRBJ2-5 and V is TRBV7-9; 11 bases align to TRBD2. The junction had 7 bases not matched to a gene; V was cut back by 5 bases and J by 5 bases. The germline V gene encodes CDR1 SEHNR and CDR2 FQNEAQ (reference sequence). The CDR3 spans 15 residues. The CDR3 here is CASSQATSGTETQYF. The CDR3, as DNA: TGTGCCAGCAGCCAGGCGACTAGCGGGACGGAGACCCAGTACTTC.

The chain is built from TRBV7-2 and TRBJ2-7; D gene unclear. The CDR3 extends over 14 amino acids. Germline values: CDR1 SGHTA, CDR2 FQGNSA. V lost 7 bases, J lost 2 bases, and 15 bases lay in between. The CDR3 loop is CASTAEPSAYEQYF. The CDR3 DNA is TGTGCCAGCACCGCCGAGCCCAGTGCCTACGAGCAGTACTTC.

The CDR3 loop is CASSEVAGVTDTQYF. The CDR3 DNA reads TGTGCCAGCAGTGAAGTAGCGGGAGTCACAGATACGCAGTATTTT. The V gene is TRBV6-1, the J gene TRBJ2-3; 9 bases line up with TRBD2. CDR1 and CDR2 from the germline V gene are MNHNS and SASEGT. The CDR3 is 15 amino acids. V lost 1 base to trimming and J lost 2 bases; unmatched junction nucleotides: 1.

The CDR3 protein is CASSVEGYTDTQYF. CDR3 coding DNA: TGTGCCAGCAGCGTAGAGGGGTACACAGATACGCAGTATTTT. The chain couples TRBV9 to TRBJ2-3; tentative D call: TRBD1 (5 bases). The CDR3 has 14 residues. Germline-derived CDR1 and CDR2 are SGDLS and YYNGEE. Trimming cost V 0 bases and J 2 bases, with 7 bases left between them.

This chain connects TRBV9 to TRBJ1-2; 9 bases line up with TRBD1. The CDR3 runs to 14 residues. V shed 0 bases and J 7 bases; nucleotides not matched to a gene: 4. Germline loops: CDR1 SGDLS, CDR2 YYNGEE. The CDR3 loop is CASSVGGTGSGYTF. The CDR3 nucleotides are TGTGCCAGCAGCGTAGGTGGGACAGGGAGTGGCTACACCTTC. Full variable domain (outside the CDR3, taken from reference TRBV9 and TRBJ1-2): DSGVTQTPKHLITATGQRVTLRCSPRSGDLSVYWYQQSLDQGLQFLIQYYNGEERAKGNILERFSAQQFPDLHSELNLSSLELGDSALYFCASSVGGTGSGYTFGSGTRLTVV.

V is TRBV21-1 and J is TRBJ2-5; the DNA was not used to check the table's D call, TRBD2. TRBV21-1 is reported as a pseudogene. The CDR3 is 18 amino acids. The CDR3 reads CASSKEGGLAGIRETQYF. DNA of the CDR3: TGTGCCAGCAGCAAAGAAGGGGGACTAGCGGGAATTAGGGAGACCCAGTACTTC.

The CDR3 DNA reads TGTGCCAGCCGGGCCGGCTCTGGAAACACCATATATTTT. Translation gives CASRAGSGNTIYF. V and J are TRBV6-6 and TRBJ1-3; the D is unclear. Germline-derived CDR1 and CDR2 are MNHNY and SVGAGI (reference sequence). CDR3 length: 13 amino acids. The ends were cut back, 8 bases at V and 0 bases at J, with 8 bases in the middle.

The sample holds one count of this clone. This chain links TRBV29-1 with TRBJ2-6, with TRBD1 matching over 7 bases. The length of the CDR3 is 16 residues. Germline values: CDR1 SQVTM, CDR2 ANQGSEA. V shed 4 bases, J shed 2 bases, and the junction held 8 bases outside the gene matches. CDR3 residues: CSVGPGQSAGANVLTF. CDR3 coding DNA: TGCAGCGTTGGCCCGGGACAGAGCGCTGGGGCCAACGTCCTGACTTTC.

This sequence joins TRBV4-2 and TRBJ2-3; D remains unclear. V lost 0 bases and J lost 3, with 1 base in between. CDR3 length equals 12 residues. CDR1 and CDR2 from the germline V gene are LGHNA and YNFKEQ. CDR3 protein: CASSQETDTQYF. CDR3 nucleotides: TGTGCCAGCAGCCAAGAGACAGATACGCAGTATTTT.

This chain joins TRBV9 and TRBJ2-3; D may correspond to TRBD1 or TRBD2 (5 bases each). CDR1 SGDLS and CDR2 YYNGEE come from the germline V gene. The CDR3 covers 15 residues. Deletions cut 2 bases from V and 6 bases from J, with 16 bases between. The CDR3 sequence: CASSVMGRQGDTQYF. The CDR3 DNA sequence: TGTGCCAGCAGCGTTATGGGACGGCAAGGGGATACGCAGTATTTT.

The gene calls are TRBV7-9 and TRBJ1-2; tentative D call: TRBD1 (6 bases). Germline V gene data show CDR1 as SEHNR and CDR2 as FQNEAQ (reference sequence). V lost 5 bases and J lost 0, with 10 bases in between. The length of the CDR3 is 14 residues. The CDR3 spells CASSPGAPNYGYTF. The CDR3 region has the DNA TGTGCCAGCAGCCCAGGGGCTCCTAACTATGGCTACACCTTC.

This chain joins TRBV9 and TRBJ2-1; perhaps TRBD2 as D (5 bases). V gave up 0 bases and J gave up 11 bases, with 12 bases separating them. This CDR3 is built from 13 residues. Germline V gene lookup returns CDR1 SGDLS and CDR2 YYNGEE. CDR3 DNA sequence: TGTGCCAGCAGCGTAGGGGGTAGCGCAAAGCAGTTCTTC. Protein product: CASSVGGSAKQFF.

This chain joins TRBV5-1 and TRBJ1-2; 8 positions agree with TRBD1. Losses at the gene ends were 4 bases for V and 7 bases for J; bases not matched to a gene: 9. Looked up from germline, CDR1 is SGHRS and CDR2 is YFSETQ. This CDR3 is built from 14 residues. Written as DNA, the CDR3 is TGCGCCAGCAGCCCCGGGACAGGAAGGGTTGGCTACACCTTC. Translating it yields CASSPGTGRVGYTF.

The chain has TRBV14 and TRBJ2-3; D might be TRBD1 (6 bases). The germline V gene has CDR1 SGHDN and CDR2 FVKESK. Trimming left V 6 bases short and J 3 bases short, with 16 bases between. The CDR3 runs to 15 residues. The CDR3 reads CASSLQGGVTDTQYF. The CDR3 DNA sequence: TGTGCCAGCAGTCTACAGGGTGGGGTGACAGATACGCAGTATTTT.

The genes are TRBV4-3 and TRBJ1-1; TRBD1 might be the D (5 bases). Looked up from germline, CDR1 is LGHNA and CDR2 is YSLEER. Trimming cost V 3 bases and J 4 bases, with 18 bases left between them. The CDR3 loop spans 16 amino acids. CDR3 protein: CASSQDYGASSTEAFF. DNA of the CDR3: TGCGCCAGCAGCCAGGATTATGGGGCCTCGAGCACTGAAGCTTTCTTT.

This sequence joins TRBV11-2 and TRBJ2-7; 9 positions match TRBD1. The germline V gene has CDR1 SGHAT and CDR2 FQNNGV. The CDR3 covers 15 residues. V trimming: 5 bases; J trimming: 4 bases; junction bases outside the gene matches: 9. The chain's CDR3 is CASSLGTGTYYEQYF. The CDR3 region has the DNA TGTGCCAGCAGCCTCGGGACAGGGACCTATTACGAGCAGTACTTC. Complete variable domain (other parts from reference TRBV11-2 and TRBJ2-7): EAGVAQSPRYKIIEKRQSVAFWCNPISGHATLYWYQQILGQGPKLLIQFQNNGVVDDSQLPKDRFSAERLKGVDSTLKIQPAKLEDSAVYLCASSLGTGTYYEQYFGPGTRLTVT.

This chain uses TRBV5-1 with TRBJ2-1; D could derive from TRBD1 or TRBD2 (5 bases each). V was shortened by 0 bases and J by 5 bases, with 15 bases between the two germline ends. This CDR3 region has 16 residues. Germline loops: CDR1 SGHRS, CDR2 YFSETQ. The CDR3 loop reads CASSLASGTRDNEQFF. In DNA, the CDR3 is TGCGCCAGCAGCTTGGCCTCCGGGACCCGGGACAATGAGCAGTTCTTC.

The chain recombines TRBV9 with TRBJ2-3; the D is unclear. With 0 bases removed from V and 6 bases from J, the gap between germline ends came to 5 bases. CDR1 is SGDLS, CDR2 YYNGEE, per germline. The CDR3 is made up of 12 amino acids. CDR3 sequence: CASSVAEDTQYF. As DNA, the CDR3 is TGTGCCAGCAGCGTAGCTGAGGATACGCAGTATTTT.

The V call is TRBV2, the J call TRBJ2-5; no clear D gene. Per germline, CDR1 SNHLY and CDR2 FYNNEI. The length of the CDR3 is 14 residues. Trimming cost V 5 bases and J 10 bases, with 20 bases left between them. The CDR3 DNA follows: TGTGCCAGCAGTTTAGGCCCCTCCTATGAAGGCCAGTACTTC. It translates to CASSLGPSYEGQYF. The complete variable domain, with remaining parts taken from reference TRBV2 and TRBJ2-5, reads EPEVTQTPSHQVTQMGQEVILRCVPISNHLYFYWYRQILGQKVEFLVSFYNNEISEKSEIFDDQFSVERPDGSNFTLKIRSTKLEDSAMYFCASSLGPSYEGQYFGPGTRLLVL.

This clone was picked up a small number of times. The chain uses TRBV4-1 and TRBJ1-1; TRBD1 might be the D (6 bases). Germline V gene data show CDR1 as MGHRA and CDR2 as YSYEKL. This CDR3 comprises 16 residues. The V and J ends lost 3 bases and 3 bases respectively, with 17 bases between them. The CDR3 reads CASSHALGAMDTEAFF. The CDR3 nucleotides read TGCGCCAGCAGCCACGCCTTGGGGGCGATGGACACTGAAGCTTTCTTT.